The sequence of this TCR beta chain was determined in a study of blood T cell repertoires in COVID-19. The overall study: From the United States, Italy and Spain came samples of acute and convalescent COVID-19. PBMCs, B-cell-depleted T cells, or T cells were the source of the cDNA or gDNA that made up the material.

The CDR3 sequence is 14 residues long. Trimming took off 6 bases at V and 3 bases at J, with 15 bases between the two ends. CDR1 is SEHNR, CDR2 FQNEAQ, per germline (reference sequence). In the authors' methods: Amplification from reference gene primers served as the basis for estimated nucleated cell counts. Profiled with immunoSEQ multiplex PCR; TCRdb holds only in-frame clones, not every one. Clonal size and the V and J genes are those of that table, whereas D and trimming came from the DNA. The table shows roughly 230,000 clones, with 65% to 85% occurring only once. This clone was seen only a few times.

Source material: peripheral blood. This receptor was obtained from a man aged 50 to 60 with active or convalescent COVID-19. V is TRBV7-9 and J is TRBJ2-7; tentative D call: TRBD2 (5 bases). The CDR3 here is CASSSNQDFYEQYF. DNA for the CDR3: TGTGCCAGCAGTTCAAATCAGGACTTCTACGAGCAGTACTTC.